This TCR beta chain derives from a study of blood T cell repertoires in COVID-19 (dated by TCRdb to the early 2020s). Background on the whole study: Samples covering the acute and convalescent phases of COVID-19 were provided by collaborators in the United States, Italy and Spain. A de-identified subject ID, COVID-19 status, age in years and sex were almost always included in the sample metadata. A freely available public database, intended as a resource for researchers studying the immune response to SARS-CoV-2, is where the repertoires were released. Samples came from the ongoing ImmuneRACE study (first 160 participants) plus 1,254 subjects from 6 global collaborators. Where HLA class I and class II types were available, the types were taken from metadata supplied by the sample provider, not from assay-based typing. The prospective study material was composed of cDNA or gDNA derived from T cells, B-cell-depleted T cells, or PBMCs. Subjects who had been exposed to COVID-19, were actively infected with it, or had recovered from it provided the deeply sampled blood TCRbeta repertoires that made up the dataset. The research as a whole found: Clinical and demographic metadata were provided uncurated, with the amount varying by source and participant.

About this clone: Its antigen remains unidentified. The junction does not match germline at one end; this may be a read error.

TCRbeta CDR3 regions were amplified from genomic DNA using the immunoSEQ Assay, a bias-controlled multiplex PCR. Turning to the authors' computational methods: The number of nucleated cells in each sample was estimated from the amplification of reference gene primers within the assay. Sequence reads were collapsed and filtered to measure the absolute abundance of every unique TCRbeta CDR3 rearrangement. Productive Simpson clonality was computed per sample as the square root of Simpson's diversity index over productive rearrangements. Held by TCRdb, this immuneACCESS table contains in-frame sequences only and omits some clones. Under half of the omission traces to an unresolved V gene where checked; the cause of the rest is unknown. The DNA was the basis for D and trimming; V, J and clone size are from that table. Recorded for this sample are 150,000 to 200,000 clones; roughly 82% of them occurred a single time. The biggest ten clones account for roughly 10% of the sample.

The CDR3 numbers 12 residues from cysteine through phenylalanine. CDR3 DNA is the only sequence kept; it has 36 bases, read in frame from the first base. CDR1 SEHNR and CDR2 FQNEAQ were looked up in the germline V gene (reference sequence). Enrolling through a virtual design, the prospective study's participants ranged in age from roughly 18 to 89 years and lived across roughly 23 United States geographic areas. Cohort assignment in the prospective study relied on participant-reported clinical history from a screening survey and a study questionnaire. Recovered participants in ImmuneRACE Cohort 3 were defined as having two consecutive negative NP/OP PCR tests, clearance from a healthcare professional, or resolution of symptoms. In the prospective study, mobile phlebotomists collected whole blood, serum and a nasopharyngeal or oropharyngeal swab from each participant. Additional blood draws and questionnaires over an approximately 2-month period could optionally be provided by prospective study participants. Prospective study blood samples were shipped either frozen or at room temperature before DNA extraction.

Source material: PBMCs or T cells enriched from blood (not recorded which). The chain is made from TRBV7-9 and TRBJ2-7; the D region possibly corresponds to TRBD1 (6 bases align). This clonotype was obtained from a man aged 35-49 years who had recovered from COVID-19. The CDR3 amino acid sequence is: CASSLGHRDTTF. The nucleotide sequence is TGTGCCAGCAGCTTAGGGCACCGGGACACCACCTTC. Here the CDR3 is joined to the reference TRBV7-9 and TRBJ2-7 genes, and the full variable domain is: DTGVSQNPRHKITKRGQNVTFRCDPISEHNRLYWYRQTLGQGPEFLTYFQNEAQLEKSRLLSDRFSAERPKGSFSTLEIQRTEQGDSAMYLCASSLGHRDTTFGPGTRLTVT.